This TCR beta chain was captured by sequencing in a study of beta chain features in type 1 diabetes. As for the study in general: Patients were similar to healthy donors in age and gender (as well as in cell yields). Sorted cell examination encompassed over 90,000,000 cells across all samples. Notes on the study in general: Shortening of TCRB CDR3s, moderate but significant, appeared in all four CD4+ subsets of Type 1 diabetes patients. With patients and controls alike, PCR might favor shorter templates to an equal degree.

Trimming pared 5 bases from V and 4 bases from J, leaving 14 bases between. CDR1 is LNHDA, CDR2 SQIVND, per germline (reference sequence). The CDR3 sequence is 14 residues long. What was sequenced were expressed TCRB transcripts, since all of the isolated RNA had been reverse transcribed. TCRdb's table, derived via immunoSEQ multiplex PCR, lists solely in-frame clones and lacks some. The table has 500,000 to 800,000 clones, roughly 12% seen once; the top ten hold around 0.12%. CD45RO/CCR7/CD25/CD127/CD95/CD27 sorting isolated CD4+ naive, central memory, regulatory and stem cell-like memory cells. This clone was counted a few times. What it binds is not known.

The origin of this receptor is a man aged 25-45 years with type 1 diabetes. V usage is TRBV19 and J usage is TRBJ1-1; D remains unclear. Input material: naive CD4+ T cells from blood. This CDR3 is CASSWEYRGTEAFF. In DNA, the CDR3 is TGTGCCAGTAGTTGGGAGTATCGCGGCACTGAAGCTTTCTTT.